One and the same sample provided the 9 T cell receptor beta chains below, sequenced in a study of blood T cells in healthy people across ages. Next came a second PCR, run for about 6 to 12 cycles, which used a sample-barcoded 5' primer along with a J-beta primer mix. Using its own MiXCR run on the 5' RACE reads, TCRdb lists one record per CDR3 protein. In the table there are 1.5 million to 2 million distinct CDR3 sequences, roughly 32% of which are singletons. Sequenced: blood. All receptors derive from a young woman in good health.

This CDR3 reads CASSSDTGFRKTDTQYF. In DNA, the CDR3 is TGTGCCAGCAGCTCCGATACAGGGTTTAGGAAGACAGATACGCAGTATTTT. The chain employs TRBV7-8 and TRBJ2-3, with D perhaps TRBD1 (6 bases). CDR3 length: 17 residues. Trimming left V 4 bases short and J 3 bases short, with 20 bases between. The germline V gene has CDR1 SGHVS and CDR2 FQNEAQ.

This clonotype was found many times. The V call is TRBV12-3 or TRBV12-4, the J call TRBJ2-7, with D unclear. The V and J ends lost 7 bases and 3 bases respectively, with 25 bases between them. This CDR3 has 17 amino acids. CDR3 loop: CASTRPPDLASFYEQYF. The CDR3 bases are TGTGCCAGCACCCGACCCCCCGACTTGGCCAGCTTCTACGAGCAGTACTTC.

The sample holds a few counts of this clonotype. The chain recombines TRBV2 with TRBJ1-2, with D possibly matching TRBD1 (6 bases). The CDR3 spans 14 residues. The V end lost 11 bases, the J end lost 8 bases, and 24 bases lay between the germline ends. Germline CDR1 is SNHLY and CDR2 is FYNNEI. CDR3 nucleotides: TGTGCCTGCTTAAACTCCGGGACAACGGGGGGCTACACCTTC. Protein: CACLNSGTTGGYTF.

V and J are TRBV29-1 and TRBJ2-1; 12 nucleotides agree with TRBD2. The CDR3 spans 16 residues. Germline values: CDR1 SQVTM, CDR2 ANQGSEA. V was clipped by 3 bases and J by 8 bases; unmatched bases: 11. The CDR3 bases are TGCAGCGTTGAGGGATCTCTAGCGGGAGGGAGGGATGAGCAGTTCTTC. Translating gives CSVEGSLAGGRDEQFF.

This clonotype came up many times. This chain uses TRBV29-1 with TRBJ2-1; 9 bases map to TRBD2. Trimming cost V 6 bases and J 0 bases; bases outside gene matches: 6. The CDR3 is 15 residues long. CDR1 and CDR2 (germline): SQVTM, ANQGSEA. This CDR3 is CSVKGGGDSYNEQFF. The CDR3, as DNA: TGCAGCGTCAAGGGCGGGGGGGACTCCTACAATGAGCAGTTCTTC.

This clonotype was seen a few times. The chain joins TRBV7-2 to TRBJ2-1, with 9 bases identical to TRBD2. The CDR3 totals 15 residues. The trim removed 5 bases at V and 3 bases at J, leaving 5 bases unmatched. CDR1 is SGHTA and CDR2 is FQGNSA in the germline V gene. The CDR3 region has the DNA TGTGCCAGCAGCCCGGGACTAGCCTACTACAATGAGCAGTTCTTC. Protein: CASSPGLAYYNEQFF.

The J gene is TRBJ1-2, the V gene TRBV28; the D is unclear. CDR3 size: 13 residues. Trimming cost V 1 base and J 6 bases, with 9 bases left between them. CDR1 and CDR2 (germline): MDHEN, SYDVKM. CDR3 sequence (DNA): TGTGCCAGCAGTTTATTTTGGCCAAATGGCTACACCTTC. It translates to CASSLFWPNGYTF.

This chain joins TRBV7-3 and TRBJ2-3; the D gene could be TRBD1 or TRBD2 (5 bases each). The V gene lost 6 bases and the J gene lost 1 base, with 17 bases spanning the gap. The CDR3 spans 16 residues. The germline gives CDR1 SGHTA, CDR2 FQGTGA. CDR3 DNA sequence: TGTGCCAGCAGTCGCGGGTCCTTGGGGGGCACAGATACGCAGTATTTT. Protein sequence: CASSRGSLGGTDTQYF.

There are a few counts of this clonotype. The chain employs TRBV7-3 and TRBJ2-3; 8 bases fit TRBD2. V lost 5 bases, J lost 4 bases, and 11 bases stayed unmatched. Germline loops: CDR1 SGHTA, CDR2 FQGTGA. CDR3 length: 16 amino acids. Here the CDR3 reads CASSAGWRGAADTQYF. CDR3 in DNA: TGTGCCAGCAGCGCCGGGTGGCGGGGGGCCGCAGATACGCAGTATTTT.